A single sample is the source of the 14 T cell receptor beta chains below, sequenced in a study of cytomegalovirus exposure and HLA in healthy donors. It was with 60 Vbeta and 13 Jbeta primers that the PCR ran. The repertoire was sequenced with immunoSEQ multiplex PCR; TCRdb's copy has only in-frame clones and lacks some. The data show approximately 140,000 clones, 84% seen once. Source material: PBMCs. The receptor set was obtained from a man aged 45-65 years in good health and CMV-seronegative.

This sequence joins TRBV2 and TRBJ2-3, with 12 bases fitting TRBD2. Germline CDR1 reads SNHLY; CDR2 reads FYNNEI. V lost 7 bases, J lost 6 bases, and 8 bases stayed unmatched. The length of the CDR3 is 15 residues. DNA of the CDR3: TGTGCCAGCACAAGGCTAGCGGGGGGGTGGGATACGCAGTATTTT. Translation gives CASTRLAGGWDTQYF.

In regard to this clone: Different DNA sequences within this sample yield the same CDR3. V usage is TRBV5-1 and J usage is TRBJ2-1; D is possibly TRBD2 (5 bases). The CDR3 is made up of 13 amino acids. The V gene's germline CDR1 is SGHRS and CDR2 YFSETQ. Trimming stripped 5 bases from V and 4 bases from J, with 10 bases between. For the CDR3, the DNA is TGCGCCAGCAGTTCGGACTCTTACAATGAGCAGTTCTTC. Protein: CASSSDSYNEQFF.

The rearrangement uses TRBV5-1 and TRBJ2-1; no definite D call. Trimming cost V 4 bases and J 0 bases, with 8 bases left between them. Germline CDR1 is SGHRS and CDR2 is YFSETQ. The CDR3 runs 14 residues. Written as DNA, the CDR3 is TGCGCCAGCAGCGTGGATAACTCCTACAATGAGCAGTTCTTC. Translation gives CASSVDNSYNEQFF.

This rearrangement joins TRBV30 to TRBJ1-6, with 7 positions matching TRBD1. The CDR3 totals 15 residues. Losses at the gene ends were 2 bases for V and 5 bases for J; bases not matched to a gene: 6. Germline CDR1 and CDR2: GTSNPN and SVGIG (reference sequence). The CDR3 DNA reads TGTGCCTGGAGTTTCGACAGGGTCAATAATTCACCCCTCCACTTT. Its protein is CAWSFDRVNNSPLHF. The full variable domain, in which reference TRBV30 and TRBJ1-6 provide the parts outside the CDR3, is SQTIHQWPATLVQPVGSPLSLECTVEGTSNPNLYWYRQAAGRGLQLLFYSVGIGQISSEVPQNLSASRPQDRQFILSSKKLLLSDSGFYLCAWSFDRVNNSPLHFGNGTRLTVT.

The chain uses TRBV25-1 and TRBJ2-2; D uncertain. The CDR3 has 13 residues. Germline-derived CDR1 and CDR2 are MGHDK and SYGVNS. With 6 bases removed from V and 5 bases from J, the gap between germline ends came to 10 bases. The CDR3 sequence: CASRITSTGELFF. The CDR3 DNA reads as TGTGCCAGCAGGATTACATCAACCGGGGAGCTGTTTTTT.

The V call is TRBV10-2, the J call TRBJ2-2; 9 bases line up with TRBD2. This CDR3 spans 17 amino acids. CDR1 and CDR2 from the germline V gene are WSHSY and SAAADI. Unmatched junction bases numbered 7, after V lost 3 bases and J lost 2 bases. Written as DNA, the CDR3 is TGCGCCAGCAGTGAAATGGGGCGGGGGGGCAACACCGGGGAGCTGTTTTTT. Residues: CASSEMGRGGNTGELFF.

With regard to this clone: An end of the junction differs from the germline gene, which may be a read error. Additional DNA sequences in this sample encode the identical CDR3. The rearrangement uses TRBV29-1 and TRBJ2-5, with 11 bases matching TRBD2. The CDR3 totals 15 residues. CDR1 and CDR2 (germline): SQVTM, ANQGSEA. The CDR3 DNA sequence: TGCAGTGTTGATGGGAGACTAGCGGGGCAAGAGACCCAGTACTTC. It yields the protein CSVDGRLAGQETQYF. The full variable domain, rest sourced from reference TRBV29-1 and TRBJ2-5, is SAVISQKPSRDICQRGTSLTIQCQVDSQVTMMFWYRQQPGQSLTLIATANQGSEATYESGFVIDKFPISRPNLTFSTLTVSNMSPEDSSIYLCSVDGRLAGQETQYFGPGTRLLVL.

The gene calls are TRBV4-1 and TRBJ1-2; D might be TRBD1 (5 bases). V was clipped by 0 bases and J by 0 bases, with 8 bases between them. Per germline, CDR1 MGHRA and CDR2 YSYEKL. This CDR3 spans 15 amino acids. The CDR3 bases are TGCGCCAGCAGCCAAGAGACAGTCCCTAACTATGGCTACACCTTC. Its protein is CASSQETVPNYGYTF.

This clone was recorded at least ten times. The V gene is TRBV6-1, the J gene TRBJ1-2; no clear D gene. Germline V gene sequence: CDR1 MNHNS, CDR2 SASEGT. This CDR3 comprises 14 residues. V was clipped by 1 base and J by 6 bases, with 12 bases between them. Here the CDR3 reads CASSEVTGKDGYTF. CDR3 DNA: TGTGCCAGCAGTGAAGTCACTGGTAAAGATGGCTACACCTTC.

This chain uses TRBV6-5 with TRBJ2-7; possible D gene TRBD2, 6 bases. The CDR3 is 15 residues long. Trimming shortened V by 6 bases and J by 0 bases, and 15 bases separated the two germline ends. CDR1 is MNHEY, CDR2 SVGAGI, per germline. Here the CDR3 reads CASSPSGWSSYEQYF. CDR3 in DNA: TGTGCCAGCAGCCCCAGCGGGTGGAGCTCCTACGAGCAGTACTTC.

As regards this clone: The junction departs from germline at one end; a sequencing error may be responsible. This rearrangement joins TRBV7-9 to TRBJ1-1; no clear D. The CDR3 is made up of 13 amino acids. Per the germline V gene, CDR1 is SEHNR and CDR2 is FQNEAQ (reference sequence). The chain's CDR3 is CSSSLVRNTEAFF. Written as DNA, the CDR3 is TGTTCCAGCAGCTTAGTCAGAAACACTGAAGCTTTCTTT.

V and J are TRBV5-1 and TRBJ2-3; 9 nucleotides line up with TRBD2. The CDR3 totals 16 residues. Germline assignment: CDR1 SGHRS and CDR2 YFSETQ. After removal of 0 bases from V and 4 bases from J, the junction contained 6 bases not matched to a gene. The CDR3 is CASSLGQAGGSDTQYF. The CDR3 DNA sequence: TGCGCCAGCAGCTTGGGCCAAGCGGGGGGTTCAGATACGCAGTATTTT.

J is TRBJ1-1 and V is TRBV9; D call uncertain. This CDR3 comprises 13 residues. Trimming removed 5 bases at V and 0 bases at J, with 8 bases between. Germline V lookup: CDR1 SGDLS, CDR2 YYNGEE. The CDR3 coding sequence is TGTGCCAGCAGTAATAGTATGAACACTGAAGCTTTCTTT. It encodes CASSNSMNTEAFF.

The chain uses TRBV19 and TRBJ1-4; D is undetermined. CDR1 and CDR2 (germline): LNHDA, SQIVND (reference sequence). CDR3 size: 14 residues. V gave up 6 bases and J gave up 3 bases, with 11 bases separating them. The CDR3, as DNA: TGTGCCAGTAGAAGCAGGTTGGCTAATGAAAAACTGTTTTTT. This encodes CASRSRLANEKLFF.